This T cell receptor beta chain was profiled in a study of blood T cells in healthy people across ages. Study-wide results and limits: While age rose, TCR beta diversity per million T cells dropped in a roughly linear way.

Trimming stripped 6 bases from V and 2 bases from J, with 15 bases between. The CDR3 runs 14 residues. From germline, CDR1 is DFQATT and CDR2 SNEGSKA (reference sequence). For the second PCR, which ran for about 6 to 11 cycles, a sample-barcoded 5' primer and a J-beta primer mix were used. A 12-random-nucleotide template-switch adaptor tagged each cDNA molecule. MiXCR, run by TCRdb on the 5' RACE reads, gives a single entry per CDR3 protein. The sample lists some 1.8 million distinct CDR3 sequences, roughly two fifths seen once, with 20% to 25% in the top ten. As concerns this clonotype: Its target is not known.

The V gene is TRBV20-1, the J gene TRBJ2-3; TRBD2 is a possible D gene (5 bases). Sequenced material: blood. This sequence was found in a human donor in good health. The CDR3 region has the DNA TGCAGTGCCGCTAGTAGGCGGGTCACAGATACGCAGTATTTT. This encodes CSAASRRVTDTQYF.